The TCR beta chain under discussion was sequenced for a study of control samples from healthy donors and cancer patients. Repertoires were generated with immunoSEQ multiplex PCR, while TCRdb's copy carries only in-frame clones and drops some. The sample lists 130,000 or so clones, approximately 87% occurring once. This CDR3 region has 15 residues. Germline assignment: CDR1 SGHVS and CDR2 FQNEAQ. Trimming shortened V by 4 bases and J by 3 bases, and 13 bases separated the two germline ends. This chain uses TRBV7-8 with TRBJ1-5; unclear D gene. Input material: blood. The clonotype comes from a man aged 25-45 years in good health. As DNA, the CDR3 is TGTGCCAGCAGCTCCCTGGGAGACCCCAATCAGCCCCAGCATTTT. This gives the protein CASSSLGDPNQPQHF. The full variable domain, in which reference TRBV7-8 and TRBJ1-5 provide the parts outside the CDR3, is GAGVSQSPRYKVAKRGQDVALRCDPISGHVSLFWYQQALGQGPEFLTYFQNEAQLDKSGLPSDRFFAERPEGSVSTLKIQRTQQEDSAVYLCASSSLGDPNQPQHFGDGTRLSIL.